This T cell receptor beta chain was captured in a study of blood T cell repertoires in COVID-19. Study in general: PBMCs, B-cell-depleted T cells, or T cells provided the cDNA or gDNA that made up the material.

Clones were sequenced by immunoSEQ multiplex PCR, and TCRdb holds only the in-frame ones, with some missing. The profile shows some 97,000 clones, around nine tenths of them singletons. The sequenced sample was peripheral blood. This TCR came from a man aged 70 or older with acute or convalescent COVID-19.

The CDR3 sequence: CASSSSSGNTIYF. The CDR3 DNA reads TGTGCCAGCAGTTCGAGCTCTGGAAACACCATATATTTT. The chain is built from TRBV6-2 or TRBV6-3 and TRBJ1-3; D is unclear. Trimming cost V 4 bases and J 0 bases, with 4 bases left between them. The germline V gene has CDR1 MNHEY and CDR2 SVGEGT. The CDR3 contains 13 residues.